The clone carrying this T cell receptor beta chain was counted ten times or more. The antigen is not known. Trimming pared 0 bases from V and 7 bases from J, leaving 13 bases between. The germline CDR1 and CDR2 sequences are SQVTM and ANQGSEA. CDR3 length: 14 residues. The record originates from a study of blood T cells in healthy people across ages. PCR was performed a second time for 7 to 11 cycles using a sample-barcoded 5' primer and a J-beta primer mix. TCRdb processed the 5' RACE reads anew with MiXCR; each CDR3 protein has one entry. This table holds over 600,000 distinct CDR3 sequences, over 20% found once. Study-wide findings and caveats: Higher diversity and more naive CD4+ cells were features of long-lived donors, compared to aged donors. Per million T cells, TCR beta diversity dropped roughly linearly as age increased.

The sample taken for sequencing was blood. The receptor's source is a man aged 70-80 years in good health. V is TRBV29-1 and J is TRBJ2-4; D call uncertain. The CDR3: CSVEDSLVGNIQYF. The CDR3 region has the DNA TGCAGCGTTGAAGATTCCCTAGTTGGGAACATTCAGTACTTC.